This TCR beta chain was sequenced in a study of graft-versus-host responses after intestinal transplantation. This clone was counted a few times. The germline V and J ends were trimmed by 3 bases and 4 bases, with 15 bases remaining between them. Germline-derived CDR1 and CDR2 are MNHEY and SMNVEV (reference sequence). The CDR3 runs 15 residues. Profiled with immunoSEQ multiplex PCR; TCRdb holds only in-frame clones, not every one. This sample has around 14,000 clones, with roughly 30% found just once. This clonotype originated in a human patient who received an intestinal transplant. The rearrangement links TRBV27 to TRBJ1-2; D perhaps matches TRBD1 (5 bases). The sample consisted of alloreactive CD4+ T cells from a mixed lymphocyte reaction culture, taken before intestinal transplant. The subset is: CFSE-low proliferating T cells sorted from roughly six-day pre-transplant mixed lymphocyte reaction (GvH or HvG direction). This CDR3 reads CASSLYQGPFYGYTF. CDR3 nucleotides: TGTGCCAGCAGTTTGTACCAGGGCCCTTTCTATGGCTACACCTTC.